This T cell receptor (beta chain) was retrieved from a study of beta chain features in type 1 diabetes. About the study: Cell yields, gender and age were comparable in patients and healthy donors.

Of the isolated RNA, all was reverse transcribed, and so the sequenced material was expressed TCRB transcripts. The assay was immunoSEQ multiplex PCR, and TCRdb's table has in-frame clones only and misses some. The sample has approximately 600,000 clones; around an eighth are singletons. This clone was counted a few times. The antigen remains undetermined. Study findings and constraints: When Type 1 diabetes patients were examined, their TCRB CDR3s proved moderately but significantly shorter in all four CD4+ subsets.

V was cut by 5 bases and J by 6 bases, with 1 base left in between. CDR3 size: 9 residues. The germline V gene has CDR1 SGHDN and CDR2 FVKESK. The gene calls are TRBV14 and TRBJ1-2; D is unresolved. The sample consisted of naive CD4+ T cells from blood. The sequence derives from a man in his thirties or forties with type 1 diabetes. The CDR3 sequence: CASSDGYTF. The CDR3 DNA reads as TGTGCCAGCAGCGATGGCTACACCTTC.